Below, one T cell receptor beta chain is given with its context. TCRdb keeps only in-frame clones here, not all; method: immunoSEQ multiplex PCR. This sample has about 3,400 clones; approximately 79% occur once, and the top ten carry more than 7.5%. The sample belongs to a study of tumor-infiltrating lymphocytes in localized non-small cell lung cancer. Germline lookup yields CDR1 MNHNS and CDR2 SASEGT. The CDR3 has 14 residues. The V end was cut by 0 bases, the J end by 6 bases, with 12 bases between. This sequence originates from a human donor with non-small cell lung cancer. The sample was uninvolved lung tissue not adjacent to the tumor. The chain is built from TRBV6-1 and TRBJ2-7; D is undetermined. CDR3 region: CASSEAQGNVEQYF. CDR3 sequence (DNA): TGTGCCAGCAGTGAAGCGCAAGGGAACGTCGAGCAGTACTTC.